This entry lists 19 T cell receptor beta chains sequenced from one sample in a study of cytomegalovirus exposure and HLA in healthy donors. The primer mix had 60 Vbeta and 13 Jbeta primers. Produced via immunoSEQ multiplex PCR; TCRdb's table is partial and in-frame only. The sample consists of more than 200,000 clones, just under 70% of them appearing once. Sequencing input: PBMCs. These receptors came from a man aged 35 to 55 in good health and CMV-seropositive.

This clone was detected only a few times. The DNA of the CDR3 is TGTGCCAGCACATTAGGCCCGCGGACTGAAGCTTTCTTT. This sequence encodes CASTLGPRTEAFF. The chain has TRBV2 and TRBJ1-1; D is undetermined. Per germline, CDR1 SNHLY and CDR2 FYNNEI. Trimming shortened V by 7 bases and J by 5 bases, and 14 bases separated the two germline ends. CDR3 size: 13 residues.

This clone was seen a handful of times. The J gene is TRBJ1-2, the V gene TRBV28, with 9 bases aligning to TRBD1. CDR1 and CDR2 (germline): MDHEN, SYDVKM. This CDR3 contains 12 residues. V was clipped by 10 bases and J by 5 bases; unmatched bases: 5. The CDR3 DNA reads TGTGCCATTCCACAGGGGGCATATGGCTACACCTTC. This translates into CAIPQGAYGYTF.

This chain uses TRBV4-1 with TRBJ1-2; TRBD1 might be the D (6 bases). CDR1 and CDR2 (germline): MGHRA, YSYEKL. The CDR3 consists of 17 residues. Trimming removed 0 bases at V and 4 bases at J, with 18 bases between. The CDR3 nucleotides read TGCGCCAGCAGCCAAGACCCAGGCGGGGGACACCTCTATGGCTACACCTTC. Translation gives CASSQDPGGGHLYGYTF.

Only one count was recorded for this clone. The genes are TRBV6-5 and TRBJ2-3, with 7 bases fitting TRBD2. With 0 bases clipped from V and 2 bases from J, the junction kept 5 bases outside the gene matches. This CDR3 contains 16 residues. Germline V gene lookup returns CDR1 MNHEY and CDR2 SVGAGI. This CDR3 reads CASSYSASGPTDTQYF. The DNA of the CDR3 is TGTGCCAGCAGTTACTCGGCTAGCGGTCCCACAGATACGCAGTATTTT.

The chain has TRBV6-5 and TRBJ2-1; 7 positions agree with TRBD2. V lost 0 bases, J lost 8 bases, and 10 bases stayed unmatched. This CDR3 has 16 residues. Germline-derived CDR1 and CDR2 are MNHEY and SVGAGI. The CDR3 nucleotides are TGTGCCAGCAGTTACTCTGGGGGTTGGGGGGGTGATGAGCAGTTCTTC. Translation: CASSYSGGWGGDEQFF.

V usage is TRBV5-8 and J usage is TRBJ2-1, with a possible D match to TRBD1 (5 bases). This CDR3 has 14 amino acids. V lost 1 base, J lost 2 bases, and 7 bases lay in between. Germline CDR1 reads SGHTS; CDR2 reads YDEGEE. The CDR3 region is CASSLRGAYNEQFF. The CDR3 DNA reads TGTGCCAGCAGCTTGAGGGGCGCCTACAATGAGCAGTTCTTC.

The V call is TRBV28, the J call TRBJ1-6, with 7 bases that match TRBD1. The length of the CDR3 is 16 residues. After removal of 6 bases from V and 5 bases from J, the junction contained 10 bases not matched to a gene. CDR1 is MDHEN and CDR2 is SYDVKM in the germline V gene. The CDR3 is CASRWAGTANNSPLHF. The CDR3 nucleotides are TGTGCCAGCAGATGGGCCGGGACAGCAAATAATTCACCCCTCCACTTT.

The V gene is TRBV14, the J gene TRBJ1-2; D possibly corresponds to TRBD1 (5 bases). The CDR3 contains 12 residues. V shed 5 bases and J shed 8 bases, with 12 bases lying between them. CDR1 is SGHDN, CDR2 FVKESK, per germline. Here the CDR3 reads CASSTAGLGYTF. The CDR3 DNA follows: TGTGCCAGCAGCACCGCAGGGCTCGGCTACACCTTC. The entire variable domain, with the rest obtained from reference TRBV14 and TRBJ1-2, is as follows: EAGVTQFPSHSVIEKGQTVTLRCDPISGHDNLYWYRRVMGKEIKFLLHFVKESKQDESGMPNNRFLAERTGGTYSTLKVQPAELEDSGVYFCASSTAGLGYTFGSGTRLTVV.

This clone is a singleton in its sample. The chain uses TRBV7-7 and TRBJ1-1; D is unresolved. This CDR3 has 13 residues. V lost 1 base and J 1 base, leaving 4 bases between the germline ends. Germline CDR1 is SSHAT and CDR2 is FNYEAQ (reference sequence). The CDR3 nucleotides are TGTGCCAGCAGCTTAGAAGCGAACACTGAAGCTTTCTTT. Translated: CASSLEANTEAFF.

V is TRBV7-8 and J is TRBJ2-1; 10 nucleotides align to TRBD1. V lost 1 base to trimming and J lost 6 bases; unmatched junction nucleotides: 0. Germline V gene sequence: CDR1 SGHVS, CDR2 FQNEAQ. This CDR3 is built from 14 residues. This chain's CDR3 is CASSLGTGGNEQFF. Written as DNA, the CDR3 is TGTGCCAGCAGCTTAGGGACAGGGGGCAATGAGCAGTTCTTC.

This chain links TRBV4-3 with TRBJ2-1; D may be TRBD1 (5 bases). There are 14 residues in the CDR3. Trimming removed 4 bases at V and 3 bases at J, with 10 bases between. Germline V lookup: CDR1 LGHNA, CDR2 YSLEER. CDR3 amino acids: CASSPTEYYNEQFF. The CDR3 DNA reads TGCGCCAGCAGCCCGACAGAGTACTACAATGAGCAGTTCTTC.

This chain connects TRBV6-5 to TRBJ1-5; TRBD1 might be the D (5 bases). This CDR3 is built from 14 residues. Per the germline V gene, CDR1 is MNHEY and CDR2 is SVGAGI. V was cut by 5 bases and J by 11 bases, with 19 bases left in between. CDR3 sequence (DNA): TGTGCCAGCAGTCCCCTACAGGTTGACGGAGCCCAGCATTTT. Amino acid sequence: CASSPLQVDGAQHF.

The chain carries TRBV13 and TRBJ2-3; TRBD1 matches 11 bases. Germline V gene lookup returns CDR1 PRHDT and CDR2 FYEKMQ (reference sequence). J was trimmed by 5 bases and V by 5 bases; bases with no gene match: 9. The CDR3 is made up of 16 amino acids. The CDR3 nucleotides are TGTGCCAGCAGCCCGGCTGGGACAGGGGGAAAAGATACGCAGTATTTT. The encoded protein is CASSPAGTGGKDTQYF.

The V call is TRBV7-2, the J call TRBJ2-5; tentative D call: TRBD2 (5 bases). V was cut by 5 bases and J by 5 bases, with 18 bases left in between. This CDR3 has 15 residues. The germline V gene encodes CDR1 SGHTA and CDR2 FQGNSA. This CDR3 is CASSPGSATRETQYF. Written as DNA, the CDR3 is TGTGCCAGCAGCCCGGGGTCCGCCACCAGGGAGACCCAGTACTTC.

CDR3 sequence (DNA): TGTGCCGTACTCGGACTAGCGGGGGAACCGCAGTATTTT. Translated: CAVLGLAGEPQYF. V and J are TRBV2 and TRBJ2-3, with 13 bases identical to TRBD2. With 11 bases clipped from V and 10 bases from J, the junction kept 9 bases outside the gene matches. Germline V CDR1 and CDR2: SNHLY, FYNNEI. The CDR3 spans 13 residues.

This clone was seen a single time. The V call is TRBV5-1, the J call TRBJ2-5; tentatively, D is TRBD1 (7 bases). The V gene's germline CDR1 is SGHRS and CDR2 YFSETQ. The CDR3 sequence is 14 residues long. V lost 5 bases to trimming and J lost 3 bases, with 14 bases between them. In DNA form, the CDR3 reads TGCGCCAGCAGACGGGGACAGCGGGAAGAGACCCAGTACTTC. This encodes CASRRGQREETQYF.

The V and J genes are TRBV5-1 and TRBJ2-5; TRBD1 agrees at 10 bases. The CDR3 runs to 17 residues. Germline values: CDR1 SGHRS, CDR2 YFSETQ. Trimming cost V 3 bases and J 4 bases; bases outside gene matches: 12. The CDR3 reads CASSSGQGSGIRETQYF. In nucleotides, the CDR3 is TGCGCCAGCAGCTCGGGACAGGGGAGTGGGATCAGAGAGACCCAGTACTTC.

This clone was detected a few times. The V and J genes are TRBV7-8 and TRBJ2-5; 9 bases are shared with TRBD2. The CDR3 contains 16 residues. V dropped 3 bases and J dropped 5; count of bases not matched to a gene: 10. Germline V CDR1 and CDR2: SGHVS, FQNEAQ. Here the CDR3 DNA reads TGTGCCAGCAGCTTTGGGACTAGCCGGGGTGGGGAGACCCAGTACTTC. Amino acids: CASSFGTSRGGETQYF.

The rearrangement uses TRBV27 and TRBJ2-5; 9 positions agree with TRBD1. This CDR3 is built from 14 residues. J gave up 3 bases and V 4 bases, and 3 bases lay outside the gene matches. CDR1 is MNHEY and CDR2 is SMNVEV in the germline V gene (reference sequence). This CDR3 is CASSWTGVEETQYF. The CDR3 bases are TGTGCCAGCAGTTGGACAGGGGTTGAAGAGACCCAGTACTTC.